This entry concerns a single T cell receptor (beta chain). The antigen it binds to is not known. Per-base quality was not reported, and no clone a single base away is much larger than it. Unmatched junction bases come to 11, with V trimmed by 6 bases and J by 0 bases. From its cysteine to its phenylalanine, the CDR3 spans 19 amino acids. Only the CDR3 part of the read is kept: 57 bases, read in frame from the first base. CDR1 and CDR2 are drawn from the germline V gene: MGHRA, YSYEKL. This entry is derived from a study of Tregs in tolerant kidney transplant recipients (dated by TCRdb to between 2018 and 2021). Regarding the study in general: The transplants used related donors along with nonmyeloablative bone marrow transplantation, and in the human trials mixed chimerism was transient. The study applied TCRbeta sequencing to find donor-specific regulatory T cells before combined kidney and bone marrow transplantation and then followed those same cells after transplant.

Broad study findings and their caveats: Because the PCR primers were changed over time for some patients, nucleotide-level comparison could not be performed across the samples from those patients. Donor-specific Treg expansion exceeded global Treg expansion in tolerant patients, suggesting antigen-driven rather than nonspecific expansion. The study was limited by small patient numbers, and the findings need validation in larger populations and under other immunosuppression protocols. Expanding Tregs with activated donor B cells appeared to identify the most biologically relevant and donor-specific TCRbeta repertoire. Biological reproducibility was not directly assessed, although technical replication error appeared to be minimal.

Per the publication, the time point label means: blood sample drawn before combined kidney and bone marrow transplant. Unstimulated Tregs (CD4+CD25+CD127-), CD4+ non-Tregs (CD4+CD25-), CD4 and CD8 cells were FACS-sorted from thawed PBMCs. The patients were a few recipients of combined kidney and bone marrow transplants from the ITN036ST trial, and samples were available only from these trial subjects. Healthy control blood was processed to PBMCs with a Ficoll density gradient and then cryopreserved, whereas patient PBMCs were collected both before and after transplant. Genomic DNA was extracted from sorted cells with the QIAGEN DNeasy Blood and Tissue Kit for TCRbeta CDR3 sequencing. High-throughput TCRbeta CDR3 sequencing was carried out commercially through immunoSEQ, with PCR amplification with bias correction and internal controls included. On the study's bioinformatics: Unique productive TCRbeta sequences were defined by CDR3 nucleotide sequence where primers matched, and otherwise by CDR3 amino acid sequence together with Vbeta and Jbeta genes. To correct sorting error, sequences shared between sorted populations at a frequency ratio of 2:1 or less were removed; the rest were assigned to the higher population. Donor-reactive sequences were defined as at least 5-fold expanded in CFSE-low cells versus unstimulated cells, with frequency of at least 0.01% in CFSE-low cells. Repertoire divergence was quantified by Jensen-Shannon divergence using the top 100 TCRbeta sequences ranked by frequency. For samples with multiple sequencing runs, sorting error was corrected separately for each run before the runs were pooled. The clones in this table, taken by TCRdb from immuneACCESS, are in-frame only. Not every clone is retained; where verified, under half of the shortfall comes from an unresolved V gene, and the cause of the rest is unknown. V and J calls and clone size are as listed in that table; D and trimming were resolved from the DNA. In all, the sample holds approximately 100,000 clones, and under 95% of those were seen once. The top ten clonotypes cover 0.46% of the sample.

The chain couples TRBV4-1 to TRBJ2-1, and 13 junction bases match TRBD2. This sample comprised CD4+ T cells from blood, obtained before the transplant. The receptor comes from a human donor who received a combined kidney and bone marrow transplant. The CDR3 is CASSLRLAGGKISYNEQFF. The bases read TGCGCCAGCAGTCTAAGACTAGCGGGAGGCAAAATCTCCTACAATGAGCAGTTCTTC.